The source of this TCR beta chain is a study of cytotoxic CD8 clonotypes in ibrutinib-treated CLL. With respect to this clone: The antigen is unknown.

V was pared by 4 bases and J by 5 bases, with 12 bases of the junction left unmatched. Germline V CDR1 and CDR2: SGHDT, YYEEEE. CDR3 length equals 15 residues. Study-wide findings and caveats: Clonality went up at the time of ibrutinib response, stayed stable in sustained remission, and later dropped back toward its baseline level at progression. Baseline clonality, above age-matched healthy donor levels, tracked circulating CD8+ T-cell counts.

Libraries were prepared by immunoSEQ multiplex PCR; TCRdb keeps only in-frame clonotypes and omits some of them. The data hold 97,000 or so clones, with 70% to 85% observed a single time. The gene calls are TRBV5-6 and TRBJ2-7; 7 bases are shared with TRBD1. The source was PBMCs, collected after 12 months of ibrutinib treatment. The TCR was taken from a human donor with chronic lymphocytic leukemia. CDR3 residues: CASSDRGQARHEQYF. The CDR3 coding sequence is TGTGCCAGCAGCGACCGCGGACAGGCGAGACACGAGCAGTACTTC.